Sequencing of this T cell receptor beta chain was carried out in a study of OX40 agonist ivuxolimab in advanced cancers. Study-wide context: The costimulatory receptor OX40 (CD134) was targeted by ivuxolimab, a fully human IgG2 agonistic monoclonal antibody. Intravenous ivuxolimab was administered to patients every 2 weeks at six dose levels: 0.01, 0.1, 0.3, 1.5, 3 and 10 mg/kg. Of the approximately 50 dose-escalation patients, hepatocellular carcinoma was present in approximately 20, melanoma in approximately 15, renal cell carcinoma in 9 and head and neck cancer in 9. In the dose-escalation cohort, 70% to 85% of patients were male, and the mean age was roughly 56 years with a range of roughly 23 to 79. Patients were allowed to have had prior anti-PD-1, anti-PD-L1 or anti-CTLA-4 therapy, and roughly two fifths of the dose-escalation patients had been treated with checkpoint inhibitors. Partial responses occurred in three dose-escalation patients, of whom one had hepatocellular carcinoma and two had cutaneous melanoma. The purpose of peripheral TCRbeta sequencing was to test whether ivuxolimab changed TCR sequence diversity and led to clonal T-cell expansion. The paper describes the monotherapy dose-escalation part (N ≈ 52 patients) of the phase I trial of ivuxolimab. Overall study outcomes, separate from this receptor: In the 0.1-3.0 mg/kg groups, partial responders were among the patients with the lowest normalized peripheral clonal expansion, particularly in CD8+ T cells. Low levels of normalized T-cell clonal expansion were also seen in some patients who did not respond. The antigen specificity of the clonally expanded peripheral T cells was not determined. After ivuxolimab, more expanded clones were found on average in CD8+ T cells than in CD4+ T cells. At doses of 0.1 to 3.0 mg/kg, clonal expansion of both CD4+ and CD8+ blood T cells was observed from baseline to week 6.

The trial excluded patients who had a history of autoimmune disease or were on systemic immunosuppression. In every dose cohort, peripheral blood was drawn for TCR sequencing at baseline, cycle 4 day 1, and cycle 7 day 1. Samples were obtained from an open-label, multicenter, first-in-human phase I dose-escalation trial of ivuxolimab. Adults with locally advanced or metastatic head and neck squamous cell, hepatocellular, melanoma or renal cell carcinoma were enrolled in the trial. Before TCR sequencing, CD4+ T cells and CD8+ T cells were sorted from peripheral blood as separate populations. Including cysteine and phenylalanine, the CDR3 has 12 amino acids. Of the read, only the CDR3 DNA is kept; its 36 bases are in frame from base 1. The germline V gene supplies CDR1 MDHEN and CDR2 SYDVKM. Deletion took 8 bases off V and 7 bases off J, with a span of 12 bases between the germline ends. The table lists this clone with a few counts. Its antigen is still unknown. No qualities accompany the bases; no much larger clone lies one base away.

To sequence the TCRbeta CDR3 region, genomic DNA was isolated from the sorted cells. The immunoSEQ Assay was used to sequence the TCRbeta CDR3 regions. Entries here come from immuneACCESS through TCRdb and include only in-frame sequences with V and J called. Some clones fail to appear in such tables; in the studies checked, an unresolved V gene covers under half of the shortfall, and the cause of the remainder is unknown. The sample profile shows over 65,000 clones; roughly 90% of them were found once. Approximately 0.25% of the sample is held by the ten biggest clonotypes. The sequencing used CD4+ or CD8+ T cells sorted from blood, collected in a trial of the OX40 agonist ivuxolimab. The chain uses TRBV28 and TRBJ1-5; a confident D gene designation cannot be given. This clonotype originated in an adult with an advanced solid tumor such as melanoma, head and neck, liver or kidney cancer. The nucleotide sequence is TGTGCCAGCTTAATCCTGGGACAGCCCCAGCATTTT. It is translated as CASLILGQPQHF. With the portions outside the CDR3 filled from the reference TRBV28 and TRBJ1-5 genes, the complete variable region becomes DVKVTQSSRYLVKRTGEKVFLECVQDMDHENMFWYRQDPGLGLRLIYFSYDVKMKEKGDIPEGYSVSREKKERFSLILESASTNQTSMYLCASLILGQPQHFGDGTRLSIL.